Sequencing of this T cell receptor (beta chain) was carried out in a study of molecular identifiers for immune sequencing clone quantification. TCRdb reanalysed the PCR reads using MiXCR and keeps one entry per CDR3 protein. The sample lists 40,000 or so distinct CDR3 sequences; about a fifth were seen once. Ten or more counts support this clonotype. The CDR3 contains 14 residues. Germline V gives CDR1 SGHRS, CDR2 YFSETQ. Trimming cost V 4 bases and J 6 bases, with 16 bases left between them. This TCR derives from a human donor in good health. Some libraries in this study had Jurkat cell RNA spiked in. This rearrangement joins TRBV5-1 to TRBJ1-1; D call uncertain. The material sequenced was naive CD8+ T cells from blood, with Jurkat cell RNA spiked in. The subset was: FACS-sorted CD8+CD4-CCR7+CD45RA+ naive T cells. CDR3 nucleotide sequence: TGCGCCAGCAGCCCAAGAGGACGCGGTCCTGAAGCTTTCTTT. Its translation is CASSPRGRGPEAFF.